A single sample gave rise to the 25 T cell receptor beta chains below, sequenced in a study of T cells after yellow fever vaccination. From the 5' RACE reads, TCRdb called clonotypes with MiXCR, one entry per CDR3 protein. The repertoire has hundreds of thousands of distinct CDR3 sequences, about 13% of them found once; the top ten carry around an eighth. Specimen: PBMCs, collected on the day of the yellow fever booster vaccination. The receptors here all came from a man aged 25 to 40 who received the YFV17D yellow fever vaccine.

This clonotype was found a few times. The V gene is TRBV7-3, the J gene TRBJ2-7; D is possibly TRBD2 (6 bases). The CDR3 runs 15 residues. Germline V lookup: CDR1 SGHTA, CDR2 FQGTGA. Trimming took 5 bases from V and 4 from J, leaving 18 bases between them. The CDR3 nucleotides read TGTGCCAGCAGCAAGGATCAGGGAGGAGAGTACGAGCAGTACTTC. Translating it yields CASSKDQGGEYEQYF.

This rearrangement joins TRBV7-2 to TRBJ2-7; 8 positions agree with TRBD2. Losses at the gene ends were 3 bases for V and 4 bases for J; bases not matched to a gene: 2. CDR3 length: 13 amino acids. CDR1 and CDR2 from the germline V gene are SGHTA and FQGNSA. As DNA, the CDR3 is TGTGCCAGCAGCTTCAGCGGGAGATACGAGCAGTACTTC. It specifies CASSFSGRYEQYF. Combining the CDR3 with reference TRBV7-2 and TRBJ2-7 gives the whole variable domain GAGVSQSPSNKVTEKGKDVELRCDPISGHTALYWYRQSLGQGLEFLIYFQGNSAPDKSGLPSDRFSAERTGGSVSTLTIQRTQQEDSAVYLCASSFSGRYEQYFGPGTRLTVT.

The V gene is TRBV7-2, the J gene TRBJ2-3; 9 bases fit TRBD2. V gave up 6 bases and J gave up 2 bases; unmatched junction bases: 9. This CDR3 is 16 amino acids long. Germline V gives CDR1 SGHTA, CDR2 FQGNSA. CDR3 residues: CASSRLAARVTDTQYF. Here the CDR3 DNA reads TGTGCCAGCAGTAGACTAGCGGCTCGGGTCACAGATACGCAGTATTTT.

The chain carries TRBV12-3 or TRBV12-4 and TRBJ2-3; unclear D gene. The CDR3 is 13 amino acids. V dropped 6 bases and J dropped 4 bases, with 11 bases sitting between them. CDR3 loop: CASSGLYADTQYF. CDR3 in DNA: TGTGCCAGCAGCGGTCTATATGCAGATACGCAGTATTTT.

The V gene is TRBV20-1, the J gene TRBJ2-7; possibly TRBD2 for D (6 bases). The germline V and J ends were trimmed by 7 bases and 0 bases, with 13 bases remaining between them. Germline-derived CDR1 and CDR2 are DFQATT and SNEGSKA (reference sequence). The CDR3 loop spans 13 amino acids. CDR3 amino acids: CSVMSSGSYEQYF. The CDR3 bases are TGCAGTGTCATGAGTAGCGGCTCCTACGAGCAGTACTTC.

The chain is built from TRBV7-2 and TRBJ2-7; 7 nucleotides line up with TRBD2. J was trimmed by 0 bases and V by 5 bases; bases with no gene match: 7. The CDR3 is made up of 15 amino acids. Germline V gives CDR1 SGHTA, CDR2 FQGNSA. In DNA, the CDR3 is TGTGCCAGCAGCCGGTGGAGCGGGGACTCCTACGAGCAGTACTTC. Translation gives CASSRWSGDSYEQYF.

In this sample, this clonotype turned up a few times. The chain recombines TRBV9 with TRBJ2-3, with 7 bases matching TRBD2. Losses at the gene ends were 2 bases for V and 6 bases for J; bases not matched to a gene: 6. Per the germline V gene, CDR1 is SGDLS and CDR2 is YYNGEE. The CDR3 covers 14 residues. Here the CDR3 reads CASSVLRESDTQYF. The CDR3 nucleotides are TGTGCCAGCAGCGTTTTGCGGGAGTCTGATACGCAGTATTTT.

The V and J genes are TRBV7-2 and TRBJ2-7, with 10 bases matching TRBD1. CDR1 is SGHTA and CDR2 is FQGNSA in the germline V gene. V shed 6 bases, J shed 4 bases, and the junction held 9 bases outside the gene matches. This CDR3 has 15 amino acids. The CDR3 sequence is CASSPRDRGGYEQYF. The CDR3 DNA reads as TGTGCCAGCAGTCCCCGGGACAGGGGAGGGTACGAGCAGTACTTC.

This clonotype was counted only a few times. The rearrangement links TRBV7-2 to TRBJ2-7; 14 bases are shared with TRBD2. J lost 7 bases, V lost 4 bases, and 6 bases had no gene match. Germline values: CDR1 SGHTA, CDR2 FQGNSA. This CDR3 comprises 15 residues. This chain's CDR3 is CASSSGLAGGGEQYF. The CDR3 DNA follows: TGTGCCAGCAGCTCTGGACTAGCGGGAGGTGGAGAGCAGTACTTC.

This clonotype was detected a few times. This rearrangement joins TRBV7-2 to TRBJ2-2; 9 bases map to TRBD2. J was trimmed by 4 bases and V by 5 bases; bases with no gene match: 5. The germline V gene encodes CDR1 SGHTA and CDR2 FQGNSA. The CDR3 contains 15 residues. Written as DNA, the CDR3 is TGTGCCAGCAGCCGTAGCGGGAGCGGCACCGGGGAGCTGTTTTTT. Protein sequence: CASSRSGSGTGELFF.

The chain carries TRBV10-3 and TRBJ2-3; 10 positions match TRBD1. The J segment lost 3 bases and the V segment lost 2 bases, leaving 5 bases of the junction unmatched. This CDR3 region has 16 residues. Germline CDR1 ENHRY, CDR2 SYGVKD. CDR3 amino acids: CAISEPDRGRTDTQYF. The DNA of the CDR3 is TGTGCCATCAGTGAGCCAGACAGGGGGCGAACAGATACGCAGTATTTT.

This clonotype was counted a few times. The rearrangement links TRBV27 to TRBJ2-5, with 7 bases lining up with TRBD2. CDR3 length equals 14 residues. The trim removed 2 bases at V and 5 bases at J, leaving 5 bases unmatched. The germline V gene has CDR1 MNHEY and CDR2 SMNVEV (reference sequence). CDR3 sequence (DNA): TGTGCCAGCAGTTTAGGGGGGGATACTGAGACCCAGTACTTC. Protein product: CASSLGGDTETQYF.

The chain recombines TRBV7-8 with TRBJ2-1; 10 bases are a match to TRBD2. The length of the CDR3 is 16 residues. V lost 5 bases and J lost 6; bases outside the gene matches: 10. CDR1 SGHVS and CDR2 FQNEAQ come from the germline V gene. CDR3 sequence (DNA): TGTGCCAGCAGCCAGAAGAAGCGGGAGGGCCCCAATGAGCAGTTCTTC. Amino acid sequence: CASSQKKREGPNEQFF.

The V and J genes are TRBV12-3 or TRBV12-4 and TRBJ2-1; 8 nucleotides align to TRBD1. The CDR3 consists of 15 residues. With 8 bases clipped from V and 3 bases from J, the junction kept 9 bases outside the gene matches. The CDR3 DNA sequence: TGTGCCAGCCTTGGTGACAGGGGCCACTACAATGAGCAGTTCTTC. Translating gives CASLGDRGHYNEQFF.

This clonotype was counted only a few times. The V call is TRBV20-1, the J call TRBJ1-4; D is possibly TRBD1 (5 bases). V dropped 4 bases and J dropped 8 bases, with 8 bases sitting between them. The CDR3 spans 11 residues. CDR1 is DFQATT, CDR2 SNEGSKA, per germline (reference sequence). The CDR3 reads CSAMNREKLFF. The CDR3 DNA follows: TGCAGTGCTATGAACAGGGAAAAACTGTTTTTT.

In regard to this clonotype: The junction shows a germline mismatch at one end, possibly a read error. J is TRBJ2-3 and V is TRBV20-1; 9 bases match TRBD2. The CDR3 totals 15 residues. In germline, CDR1 is DFQATT, CDR2 SNEGSKA (reference sequence). In nucleotides, the CDR3 is TGCAGTGCTAGAAGGCTAGCGGGAAGCACAGATCCGCAGTATTTT. Encoded protein: CSARRLAGSTDPQYF.

Only a few counts were recorded for this clonotype. The V call is TRBV29-1, the J call TRBJ2-4; 9 bases align to TRBD2. Germline loops: CDR1 SQVTM, CDR2 ANQGSEA. V lost 7 bases to trimming and J lost 4 bases; unmatched junction nucleotides: 5. CDR3 length equals 13 residues. CDR3 bases: TGCAGCGCCTTAGCGGGGGAGAAAAACATTCAGTACTTC. Amino acids: CSALAGEKNIQYF.

This clonotype showed up just a few times. V gene TRBV5-1 combines with J gene TRBJ2-2; no clear D gene. CDR1 is SGHRS and CDR2 is YFSETQ in the germline V gene. Trimming left V 5 bases short and J 4 bases short, with 6 bases between. The CDR3 is 12 residues long. This CDR3 reads CASRESTGELFF. The CDR3, as DNA: TGCGCCAGCAGAGAGAGCACCGGGGAGCTGTTTTTT.

The chain couples TRBV20-1 to TRBJ1-4; TRBD1 matches 8 bases. Trimming at V came to 3 bases and at J to 11 bases, leaving 11 bases not matched to a gene. Germline values: CDR1 DFQATT, CDR2 SNEGSKA (reference sequence). The CDR3 length is 14 residues. The CDR3 DNA reads as TGCAGTGCTAGTCCACCCGGACGGACAGGGAAACTGTTTTTT. This translates into CSASPPGRTGKLFF.

The V call is TRBV18, the J call TRBJ2-7, with a tentative D call TRBD2 (5 bases). Trimming shortened V by 6 bases and J by 4 bases, and 16 bases separated the two germline ends. Looked up from germline, CDR1 is KGHSH and CDR2 is LQKENI. This CDR3 region has 14 residues. The CDR3 is CASSPGGLSYEQYF. The CDR3 bases are TGTGCCAGCTCGCCCGGAGGATTATCGTACGAGCAGTACTTC.

This clonotype was recorded a few times. The chain uses TRBV14 and TRBJ2-1; D ambiguous. CDR1 SGHDN and CDR2 FVKESK come from the germline V gene. Deletions cut 7 bases from V and 0 bases from J, with 10 bases between. This CDR3 region has 14 residues. The CDR3: CASNSVPSYNEQFF. The CDR3 DNA reads as TGTGCCAGCAACTCTGTTCCCTCCTACAATGAGCAGTTCTTC.

This chain uses TRBV5-1 with TRBJ1-1; D not certain. Germline CDR1 reads SGHRS; CDR2 reads YFSETQ. V was clipped by 4 bases and J by 4 bases, with 11 bases between them. This CDR3 comprises 13 residues. This CDR3 reads CASSPRQGTEAFF. DNA of the CDR3: TGCGCCAGCAGCCCAAGACAAGGCACTGAAGCTTTCTTT.

The gene calls are TRBV20-1 and TRBJ2-7; D remains unclear. The germline V gene has CDR1 DFQATT and CDR2 SNEGSKA (reference sequence). The CDR3 totals 14 residues. The ends were cut back, 3 bases at V and 1 base at J, with 13 bases in the middle. The CDR3 reads CSARDYLRSYEQYF. CDR3 in DNA: TGCAGTGCTAGGGATTACTTAAGGTCCTACGAGCAGTACTTC.

The chain combines TRBV20-1 with TRBJ2-2, with 10 bases aligning to TRBD2. The CDR3 is 16 amino acids. After removal of 0 bases from V and 4 bases from J, the junction contained 5 bases not matched to a gene. Germline lookup yields CDR1 DFQATT and CDR2 SNEGSKA (reference sequence). CDR3 coding DNA: TGCAGTGCTAGAGATCGGGCTAGCGGGGGCACCGGGGAGCTGTTTTTT. Protein: CSARDRASGGTGELFF.

This clonotype was seen a few times. CDR3 sequence (DNA): TGTGCCTGGGGCGCCGGGACTAGCGGCTACAATGAGCAGTTCTTC. Its translation is CAWGAGTSGYNEQFF. The genes are TRBV30 and TRBJ2-1; 11 bases agree with TRBD2. The V and J ends lost 5 bases and 3 bases, in that order; junction bases with no gene match: 6. The CDR3 loop spans 15 amino acids. The germline V gene has CDR1 GTSNPN and CDR2 SVGIG (reference sequence). The full variable domain, in which reference TRBV30 and TRBJ2-1 provide the parts outside the CDR3, is SQTIHQWPATLVQPVGSPLSLECTVEGTSNPNLYWYRQAAGRGLQLLFYSVGIGQISSEVPQNLSASRPQDRQFILSSKKLLLSDSGFYLCAWGAGTSGYNEQFFGPGTRLTVL.